This passage covers 8 T cell receptor beta chains from one sample sequenced in a study of blood T cells in healthy people across ages. Sample-barcoded 5' priming and a J-beta primer mix drove a second PCR of about 6 to 12 cycles. TCRdb reanalysed the 5' RACE reads using MiXCR and keeps one entry per CDR3 protein. The table has approximately 690,000 distinct CDR3 sequences, 40% to 45% seen once; the top ten hold approximately 31%. The sequencing input was blood. These receptors originate from a man older than 75 in good health.

This clonotype has at least ten counts. CDR3 residues: CASTQRGIHYEQYF. The CDR3, as DNA: TGTGCCAGCACTCAGAGAGGGATTCACTACGAGCAGTACTTC. This chain uses TRBV3-1 with TRBJ2-7; D may be TRBD2 (5 bases). The germline V and J ends were trimmed by 7 bases and 3 bases, with 16 bases remaining between them. CDR3 length: 14 amino acids. Germline V gene sequence: CDR1 LGHDT, CDR2 YNNKEL (reference sequence).

This clonotype was recorded a few times. The V gene is TRBV5-1, the J gene TRBJ1-4; 7 bases fit TRBD1. The CDR3 consists of 14 residues. V dropped 4 bases and J dropped 2; count of bases not matched to a gene: 2. Germline CDR1 is SGHRS and CDR2 is YFSETQ. The CDR3 bases are TGCGCCAGCAGCGCGGGACAGACTAATGAAAAACTGTTTTTT. Protein sequence: CASSAGQTNEKLFF.

This clonotype has a count of ten or more. The J gene is TRBJ2-5, the V gene TRBV7-2, with 13 bases aligning to TRBD2. CDR3 length: 16 amino acids. CDR1 is SGHTA, CDR2 FQGNSA, per germline. V trimming: 5 bases; J trimming: 2 bases; junction bases outside the gene matches: 5. CDR3 sequence (DNA): TGTGCCAGCAGCCCAGCGGGACTAGCGGGGCAAGAGACCCAGTACTTC. Translation: CASSPAGLAGQETQYF.

The chain has TRBV29-1 and TRBJ1-3, with a possible D match to TRBD1 (6 bases). The ends were cut back, 6 bases at V and 0 bases at J, with 12 bases in the middle. Per the germline V gene, CDR1 is SQVTM and CDR2 is ANQGSEA. The CDR3 contains 14 residues. The CDR3 DNA is TGCAGCGTAGAGACAGGTTACTCTGGAAACACCATATATTTT. Amino acids: CSVETGYSGNTIYF.

This clonotype occurred a few times. The CDR3 reads CAWNAGQETQYF. The CDR3, as DNA: TGTGCCTGGAATGCGGGGCAAGAGACCCAGTACTTC. The V gene is TRBV30, the J gene TRBJ2-5; TRBD2 is a possible D gene (6 bases). The V and J ends lost 4 bases and 2 bases respectively, with 8 bases between them. The CDR3 length is 12 residues. The germline CDR1 and CDR2 sequences are GTSNPN and SVGIG (reference sequence).

The chain uses TRBV7-2 and TRBJ2-5, with D possibly called TRBD1 or TRBD2 (5 bases each). V was trimmed by 3 bases and J by 3 bases, leaving 14 bases between them. The length of the CDR3 is 15 residues. Germline V CDR1 and CDR2: SGHTA, FQGNSA. Written as DNA, the CDR3 is TGTGCCAGCAGCTTGGGTGGATTGGGGGAAGAGACCCAGTACTTC. Amino acids: CASSLGGLGEETQYF.

This clonotype came up a few times. This sequence joins TRBV4-1 and TRBJ2-5, with 7 bases aligning to TRBD2. The length of the CDR3 is 17 residues. V lost 0 bases to trimming and J lost 4 bases; unmatched junction nucleotides: 11. Germline CDR1 and CDR2: MGHRA and YSYEKL. CDR3 region: CASSQDIAGGLGETQYF. In DNA form, the CDR3 reads TGCGCCAGCAGCCAAGATATAGCGGGTGGTTTAGGAGAGACCCAGTACTTC.

This clonotype has a handful of counts. The chain couples TRBV6-2 or TRBV6-3 to TRBJ1-5; the D is unclear. The ends were cut back, 2 bases at V and 2 bases at J, with 13 bases in the middle. The CDR3 extends over 16 amino acids. Germline V lookup: CDR1 MNHEY, CDR2 SVGEGT. For the CDR3, the DNA is TGTGCCAGCAGTTACGACGACGGGTCCCGCAATCAGCCCCAGCATTTT. Protein: CASSYDDGSRNQPQHF.